This T cell receptor (beta chain) comes out of a study of cytomegalovirus exposure and HLA in healthy donors. Across the whole study: Unique TCRs from HLA-typed donors, 65 million to 85 million of them, were held in an early data release. Among the 300 to 400 donors who were genotyped, approximately 76% fell in the genetic ancestry cluster that is associated with self-reported Caucasian donors.

Points on this clone: The antigen is undetermined.

The PCR had 60 Vbeta and 13 Jbeta primers. Some clones are missing from TCRdb's copy, which holds only in-frame ones; the method was immunoSEQ multiplex PCR. The table lists under 200,000 clones, 80% to 85% of them singletons. Germline CDR1 KGHSH, CDR2 LQKENI. Trimming removed 2 bases from V and 8 bases from J, with 16 bases in between. This CDR3 has 16 amino acids. Overall study results and limits: Indistinguishability led to the exclusion of some V segments, TRBV6-2 and TRBV6-3 included. Across HLA loci, a later analysis found differing TCR association rates, with DRB1 most and HLA-C fewest.

The V and J genes are TRBV18 and TRBJ1-6; D remains ambiguous. This TCR was sampled from a male donor in good health and CMV-seronegative. Specimen: PBMCs. CDR3 bases: TGTGCCAGCTCACCATCGGGTGACCGCTCGGATTCACCCCTCCACTTT. This gives the protein CASSPSGDRSDSPLHF.